This entry is about one T cell receptor beta chain. This receptor's antigen is unknown. No qualities accompany the bases; no much larger clone lies one base away. CDR1 and CDR2, looked up from the germline V gene (reference sequence), are SEHNR and FQNEAQ. V is clipped by 8 bases and J by 0 bases, and the sequence between their germline boundaries is 8 bases long. The CDR3 has 12 amino acids, counting the end cysteine and phenylalanine. Kept here is only the CDR3 DNA, which spans 36 bases and is read in frame from base 1. This sample was included in a study of molecular identifiers for immune sequencing clone quantification (dated by TCRdb to about 2018). Background on the whole study: For a replicate experiment, RNA from roughly 18,000 or 92,000 naive CD8 T cells was divided into five aliquots, and four of the five aliquots were sequenced. This methods study used CD8 T cells to benchmark TCR RNA copy counting and molecular-identifier clustering-based TCR repertoire sequencing (MIDCIRS).

Results the study describes overall, beyond this receptor: Around 2.9 recovered TCR RNA copies per cell were obtained by modeling, versus about 9.7 by digital PCR, implying a capture efficiency of about 30%. Spiked-in Jurkat TCR RNA equivalent to a single cell was reported to be detectable even among approximately 1 million naive CD8 T cells. When barcode sub-clustering was not used, chimeric consensus sequences inflated TCR diversity, with chimeras reaching as high as 47%. Naive libraries contained spiked-in Jurkat TCR RNA (approximately nine copies' worth), which is not part of the donor repertoire. In CMV-specific effector cells, over 97% of molecules were held by clones above 20 RNA copies, whereas under 1% of molecules were held by such clones in naive cells. Identical TCR molecules sharing a barcode could cause highly expanded clone sizes to be underestimated.

The library was obtained by PCR. Sequenced using a NextSeq 500. Bulk TCR libraries were generated as previously described, with the TCR primers listed in Table S5 used. Total RNA was purified with the Qiagen AllPrep DNA/RNA kit. Before any analysis, reads coming from multiple sequencing runs of the same library were combined into one pool. In the authors' own workflow: Reads were retained only if the reads had an exact TCR constant sequence, and the retained reads were trimmed to 150 nt and grouped according to their 12-nt molecular barcodes. Reads in each barcode group were sub-clustered using a 15% Levenshtein threshold, and a quality-weighted consensus sequence was built for each RNA molecule. Non-functional sequences were excluded, and lower-count sequences lying one edit away from another sequence were also excluded. On the basis of fitting two negative binomial distributions, barcode sub-clusters with fewer than 20% of the maximum read count were discarded. Clones were called with MiXCR by TCRdb after fastp trimmed the public reads at Q25, and only in-frame beta chains were retained. A single entry per CDR3 protein holds the most common genes and DNA from its merged rows. TCRdb, not the authors, supplied the V and J calls. The sample table lists about 320,000 distinct CDR3 sequences, 24% of them with a count of one. Around 0.76% of the sample is held by the ten biggest clonotypes.

Libraries of naive CD8 T cells were generated from roughly 20,000 to 1,000,000 sorted cells, with 10%, 30% or 50% of the purified RNA used. Naive CD8 T cells were FACS-sorted as CD8+CD4-CCR7+CD45RA+ on a BD FACSAria II into RLT Plus buffer. Detection sensitivity was tested by spiking Jurkat RNA equal to 9 to 10 TCR copies' worth into samples containing about 18,000-1,000,000 naive CD8 T cells. Enrichment of CD8 T cells was performed with RosetteSep CD8+ T Cell Enrichment Cocktail and Ficoll-Paque, after which ACK red cell lysis was carried out. The source material was naive CD8+ T cells from blood, with Jurkat cell RNA spiked in. Reading the label with the study, this specimen's cell subset or site is: FACS-sorted CD8+CD4-CCR7+CD45RA+ naive T cells. This TCR came from a human donor in good health. Some libraries in this study had Jurkat cell RNA spiked in. The chain is made from TRBV7-9 and TRBJ2-7; the D gene lacks a confident call. The CDR3: CASRPASYEQYF. In nucleotides, the sequence is TGTGCCAGCCGCCCGGCCTCCTACGAGCAGTACTTC.